This T cell receptor beta chain emerged from a study of response to subunit inactivated influenza vaccine. This CDR3 has 16 residues. Per the germline V gene, CDR1 is SEHNR and CDR2 is FQNEAQ (reference sequence). V lost 1 base, J lost 2 bases, and 3 bases stayed unmatched. TCRdb reanalysed the RT-PCR reads using MiXCR and keeps one entry per CDR3 protein. Of roughly 670,000 distinct CDR3 sequences in the sample, around 15% were seen once. Study outcomes and limitations: Each seasonal influenza vaccination, the authors suggested, recruits few new T cells.

This clonotype was observed a handful of times. Its matching antigen is unknown. The TCR comes from a man in his fifties or sixties who received an inactivated influenza vaccine. Material: PBMCs from blood, obtained around 14 days before vaccination. The chain combines TRBV7-9 with TRBJ1-3, with 9 bases matching TRBD1. The CDR3, as DNA: TGTGCCAGCAGCTTAGAGACAGGGGGGCCTGGAAACACCATATATTTT. This translates into CASSLETGGPGNTIYF.